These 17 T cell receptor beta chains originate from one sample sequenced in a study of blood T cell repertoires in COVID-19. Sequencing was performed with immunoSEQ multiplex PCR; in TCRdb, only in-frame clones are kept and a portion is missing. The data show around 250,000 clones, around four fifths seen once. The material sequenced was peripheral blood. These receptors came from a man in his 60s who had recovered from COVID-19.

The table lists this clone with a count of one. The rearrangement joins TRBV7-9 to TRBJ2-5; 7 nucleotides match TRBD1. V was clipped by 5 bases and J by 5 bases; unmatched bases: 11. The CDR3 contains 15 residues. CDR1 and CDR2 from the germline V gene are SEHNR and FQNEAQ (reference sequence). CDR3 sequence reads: CASSINRGGRETQYF. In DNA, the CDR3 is TGTGCCAGCAGCATAAACAGGGGTGGTAGGGAGACCCAGTACTTC.

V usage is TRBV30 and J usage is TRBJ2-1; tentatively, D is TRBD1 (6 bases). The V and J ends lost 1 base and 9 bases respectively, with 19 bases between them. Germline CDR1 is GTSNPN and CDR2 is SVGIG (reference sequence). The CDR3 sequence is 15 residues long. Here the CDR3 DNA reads TGTGCCTGGAGTGAGGCTCGACAGGCTAGGGGTGAGCAGTTCTTC. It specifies CAWSEARQARGEQFF.

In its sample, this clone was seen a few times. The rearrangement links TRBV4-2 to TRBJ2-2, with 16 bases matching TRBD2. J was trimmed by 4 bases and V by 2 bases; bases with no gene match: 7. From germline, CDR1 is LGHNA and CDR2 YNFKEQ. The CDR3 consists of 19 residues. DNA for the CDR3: TGTGCCAGCAGCCAATCGGGACTAGCGGGAGGGCCGGTCACCGGGGAGCTGTTTTTT. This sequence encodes CASSQSGLAGGPVTGELFF.

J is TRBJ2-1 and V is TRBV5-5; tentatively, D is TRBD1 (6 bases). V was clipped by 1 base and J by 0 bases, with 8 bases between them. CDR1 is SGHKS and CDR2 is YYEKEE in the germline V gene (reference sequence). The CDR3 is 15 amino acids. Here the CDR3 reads CASSLLDSSYNEQFF. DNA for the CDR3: TGTGCCAGCAGCTTGCTGGACAGCTCCTACAATGAGCAGTTCTTC.

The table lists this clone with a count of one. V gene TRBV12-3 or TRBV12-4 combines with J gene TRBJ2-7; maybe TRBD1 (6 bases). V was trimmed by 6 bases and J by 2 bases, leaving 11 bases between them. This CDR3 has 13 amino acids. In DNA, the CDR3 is TGTGCCAGCAGCAGACAGGCACCCTACGAGCAGTACTTC. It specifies CASSRQAPYEQYF.

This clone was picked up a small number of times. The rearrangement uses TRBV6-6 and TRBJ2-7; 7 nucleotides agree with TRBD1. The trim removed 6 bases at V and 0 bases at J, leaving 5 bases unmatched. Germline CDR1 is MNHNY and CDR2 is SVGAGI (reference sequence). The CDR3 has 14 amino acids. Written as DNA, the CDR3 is TGTGCCAGCAGCCCCGGGACAGCCTCCTACGAGCAGTACTTC. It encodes CASSPGTASYEQYF.

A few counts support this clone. CDR3 DNA: TGCAGCGTCTCCGGGACAGGGGACTACAATGAGCAGTTCTTC. Amino acids: CSVSGTGDYNEQFF. The chain recombines TRBV29-1 with TRBJ2-1; 10 bases map to TRBD1. The CDR3 loop spans 14 amino acids. From germline, CDR1 is SQVTM and CDR2 ANQGSEA. V lost 6 bases, J lost 3 bases, and 5 bases stayed unmatched.

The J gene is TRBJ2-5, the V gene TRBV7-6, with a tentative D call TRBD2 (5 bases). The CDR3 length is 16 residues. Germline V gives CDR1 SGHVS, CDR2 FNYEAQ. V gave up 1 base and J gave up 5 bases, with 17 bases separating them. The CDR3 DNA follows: TGTGCCAGCAGCTTAGGGGCGGGCAGCTCGGGGGAGACCCAGTACTTC. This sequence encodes CASSLGAGSSGETQYF.

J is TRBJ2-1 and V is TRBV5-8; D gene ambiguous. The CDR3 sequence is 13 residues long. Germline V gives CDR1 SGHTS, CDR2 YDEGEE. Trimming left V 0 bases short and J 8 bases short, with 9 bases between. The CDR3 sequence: CASSLVRFDEQFF. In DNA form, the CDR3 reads TGTGCCAGCAGCTTGGTACGGTTCGATGAGCAGTTCTTC.

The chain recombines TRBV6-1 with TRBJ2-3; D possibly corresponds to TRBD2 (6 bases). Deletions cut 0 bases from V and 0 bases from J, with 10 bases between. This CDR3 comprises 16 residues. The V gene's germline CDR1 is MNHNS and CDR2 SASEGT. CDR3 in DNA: TGTGCCAGCAGTGAAGCGCGTCGGGGGAGCACAGATACGCAGTATTTT. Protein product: CASSEARRGSTDTQYF.

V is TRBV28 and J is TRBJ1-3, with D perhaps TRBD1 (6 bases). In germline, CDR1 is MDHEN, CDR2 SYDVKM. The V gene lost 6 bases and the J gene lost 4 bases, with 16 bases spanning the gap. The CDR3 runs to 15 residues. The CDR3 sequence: CASRTTGSGGNTIYF. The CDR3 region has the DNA TGTGCCAGCAGAACCACAGGGTCCGGGGGAAACACCATATATTTT.

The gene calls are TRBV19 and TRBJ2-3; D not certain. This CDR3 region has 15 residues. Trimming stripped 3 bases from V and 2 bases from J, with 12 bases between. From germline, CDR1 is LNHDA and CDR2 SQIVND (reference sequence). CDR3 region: CASSMRRKDTDTQYF. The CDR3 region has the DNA TGTGCCAGTAGTATGAGGAGAAAGGACACAGATACGCAGTATTTT.

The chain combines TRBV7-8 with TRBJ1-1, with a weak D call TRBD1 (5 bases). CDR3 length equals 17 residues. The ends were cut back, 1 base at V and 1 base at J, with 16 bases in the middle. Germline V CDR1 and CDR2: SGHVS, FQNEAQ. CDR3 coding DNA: TGTGCCAGCAGCTTAGTACGGGGGGGATCAGGGAACACTGAAGCTTTCTTT. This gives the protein CASSLVRGGSGNTEAFF.

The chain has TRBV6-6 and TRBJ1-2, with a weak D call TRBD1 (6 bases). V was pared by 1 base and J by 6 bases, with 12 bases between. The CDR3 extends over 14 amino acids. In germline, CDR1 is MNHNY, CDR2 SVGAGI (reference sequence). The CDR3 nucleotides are TGTGCCAGCAGTTACTTAGACAGGTTTGATGGCTACACCTTC. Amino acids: CASSYLDRFDGYTF.

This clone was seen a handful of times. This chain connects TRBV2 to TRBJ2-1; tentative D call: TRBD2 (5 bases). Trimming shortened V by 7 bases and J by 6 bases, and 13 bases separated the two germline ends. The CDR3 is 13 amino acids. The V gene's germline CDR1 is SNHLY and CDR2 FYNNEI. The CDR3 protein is CASIRERANEQFF. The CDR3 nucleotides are TGTGCCAGCATACGGGAAAGGGCCAATGAGCAGTTCTTC.

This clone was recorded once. CDR3 amino acids: CASSSFYSGLVNSPLHF. CDR3 DNA sequence: TGTGCCAGCAGCTCCTTCTATTCGGGACTGGTAAATTCACCCCTCCACTTT. J is TRBJ1-6 and V is TRBV5-4, with a tentative D call TRBD1 (5 bases). Germline loops: CDR1 SGHNT, CDR2 YYREEE (reference sequence). V lost 3 bases and J lost 7, with 20 bases in between. The CDR3 is 17 amino acids.

The chain's CDR3 is CASSLRVVDGNTIYF. CDR3 DNA: TGTGCCAGCAGTTTGCGGGTGGTTGACGGAAACACCATATATTTT. This sequence joins TRBV28 and TRBJ1-3; D ambiguous. Trimming pared 3 bases from V and 4 bases from J, leaving 13 bases between. The length of the CDR3 is 15 residues. Germline V gene data show CDR1 as MDHEN and CDR2 as SYDVKM.